The 19 T cell receptor beta chains below all came from one sample that was sequenced in a study of blood T cell repertoires in COVID-19. Generated by immunoSEQ multiplex PCR, the TCRdb table keeps only in-frame clones and is missing some. The repertoire holds 350,000 or so clones, with around 90% as singletons. Sequenced material: peripheral blood. These receptors were taken from a woman in her sixties or seventies with COVID-19, enrolled during active disease.

V usage is TRBV19 and J usage is TRBJ1-2; 7 positions agree with TRBD1. In germline, CDR1 is LNHDA, CDR2 SQIVND (reference sequence). Trimming cost V 5 bases and J 1 base; bases outside gene matches: 7. The CDR3 runs to 15 residues. CDR3 nucleotides: TGTGCCAGTAGTTCTGGGACAGTTATTAACTATGGCTACACCTTC. This codes for CASSSGTVINYGYTF.

This chain connects TRBV7-7 to TRBJ1-1, with 9 positions matching TRBD1. Per germline, CDR1 SSHAT and CDR2 FNYEAQ (reference sequence). V lost 1 base to trimming and J lost 4 bases; unmatched junction nucleotides: 7. The CDR3 runs to 16 residues. CDR3 residues: CASSLVQGAFITEAFF. Written as DNA, the CDR3 is TGTGCCAGCAGCTTAGTACAGGGGGCTTTTATCACTGAAGCTTTCTTT.

About this clone itself: Other DNA sequences in the same sample also yield this CDR3. The rearrangement links TRBV4-1 to TRBJ2-7; 14 nucleotides line up with TRBD2. CDR1 and CDR2 from the germline V gene are MGHRA and YSYEKL. The CDR3 is made up of 18 amino acids. Germline trimming cut 5 bases from V and 0 bases from J; bases unmatched to any gene: 9. The CDR3: CASSLRLAGGGSSYEQYF. The CDR3 DNA reads as TGCGCCAGCAGCTTACGACTAGCGGGGGGGGGTAGCTCCTACGAGCAGTACTTC.

CDR3 region: CASTRYSTDTQYF. CDR3 coding DNA: TGTGCCAGCACCCGGTATAGCACAGATACGCAGTATTTT. The V and J genes are TRBV6-5 and TRBJ2-3, with unresolved D. CDR1 is MNHEY, CDR2 SVGAGI, per germline. Trimming shortened V by 7 bases and J by 0 bases, and 8 bases separated the two germline ends. The CDR3 loop spans 13 amino acids.

The chain employs TRBV6-5 and TRBJ2-7, with 9 positions matching TRBD1. Germline values: CDR1 MNHEY, CDR2 SVGAGI. With V trimmed by 6 bases and J by 2 bases, 8 bases remained unmatched. The CDR3 length is 15 residues. For the CDR3, the DNA is TGTGCCAGCAGCCCGCAAGGGACAGGGACCTACGAGCAGTACTTC. Amino acids: CASSPQGTGTYEQYF.

This clone was picked up one time. This rearrangement joins TRBV7-9 to TRBJ1-6; D might be TRBD1 (5 bases). The CDR3 runs 17 residues. Trimming shortened V by 2 bases and J by 0 bases, and 11 bases separated the two germline ends. The germline gives CDR1 SEHNR, CDR2 FQNEAQ (reference sequence). The CDR3 loop is CASSLRQTYSYNSPLHF. The CDR3 DNA is TGTGCCAGCAGCTTACGACAGACTTACTCCTATAATTCACCCCTCCACTTT. The full variable domain, with the rest looked up from reference TRBV7-9 and TRBJ1-6, is DTGVSQNPRHKITKRGQNVTFRCDPISEHNRLYWYRQTLGQGPEFLTYFQNEAQLEKSRLLSDRFSAERPKGSFSTLEIQRTEQGDSAMYLCASSLRQTYSYNSPLHFGNGTRLTVT.

The chain combines TRBV27 with TRBJ1-2; D gene ambiguous. V was clipped by 0 bases and J by 5 bases, with 7 bases between them. The germline gives CDR1 MNHEY, CDR2 SMNVEV (reference sequence). This CDR3 has 13 amino acids. This CDR3 reads CASSLSSGYGYTF. The CDR3 bases are TGTGCCAGCAGTTTATCTTCCGGGTATGGCTACACCTTC.

The gene calls are TRBV5-1 and TRBJ2-1; D is unresolved. The V and J ends lost 0 bases and 3 bases respectively, with 4 bases between them. Germline CDR1 and CDR2: SGHRS and YFSETQ. This CDR3 contains 13 residues. The CDR3 nucleotides are TGCGCCAGCAGCTTGGAGCACTACAATGAGCAGTTCTTC. Its protein product is CASSLEHYNEQFF.

The rearrangement links TRBV19 to TRBJ2-5; possibly TRBD2 for D (6 bases). This CDR3 has 17 amino acids. V dropped 0 bases and J dropped 1 base, with 15 bases sitting between them. CDR1 is LNHDA, CDR2 SQIVND, per germline (reference sequence). CDR3 DNA: TGTGCCAGTAGTATAGATCTACTAGCAAAATCCCAAGAGACCCAGTACTTC. Translation gives CASSIDLLAKSQETQYF.

The rearrangement links TRBV18 to TRBJ2-5, with D unresolved. The CDR3 is made up of 13 amino acids. Germline V gene sequence: CDR1 KGHSH, CDR2 LQKENI. V shed 2 bases and J shed 4 bases, with 8 bases lying between them. The CDR3, as DNA: TGTGCCAGCTCACCAGGGTCAGGAGAGACCCAGTACTTC. Its translation is CASSPGSGETQYF.

The chain is built from TRBV3-1 (or the pseudogene TRBV3-2) and TRBJ2-1, with 12 bases matching TRBD2. This CDR3 is 16 amino acids long. J lost 9 bases, V lost 1 base, and 7 bases had no gene match. Germline-derived CDR1 and CDR2 are LGHDT and YNNKEL (reference sequence). DNA of the CDR3: TGTGCCAGCAGCCAAGCCGGCCTAGCGGGGGGGCGTGAGCAGTTCTTC. Translated: CASSQAGLAGGREQFF.

This chain joins TRBV11-2 and TRBJ1-2, with a weak D call TRBD1 (5 bases). CDR1 SGHAT and CDR2 FQNNGV come from the germline V gene. V lost 5 bases to trimming and J lost 0 bases, with 16 bases between them. CDR3 length: 16 residues. Written as DNA, the CDR3 is TGTGCCAGCAGCCCCGGGGGTTTAGCTCCTAACTATGGCTACACCTTC. It translates to CASSPGGLAPNYGYTF.

V and J are TRBV19 and TRBJ1-5; a possible D gene is TRBD1 (5 bases). Per germline, CDR1 LNHDA and CDR2 SQIVND (reference sequence). The CDR3 totals 15 residues. The ends were cut back, 3 bases at V and 1 base at J, with 10 bases in the middle. The CDR3 here is CASSIQGTSNQPQHF. The CDR3 DNA reads TGTGCCAGTAGTATTCAGGGAACGAGCAATCAGCCCCAGCATTTT.

This chain connects TRBV19 to TRBJ1-2, with D maybe TRBD1 (6 bases). Trimming stripped 3 bases from V and 2 bases from J, with 16 bases between. The germline gives CDR1 LNHDA, CDR2 SQIVND (reference sequence). The CDR3 runs to 16 residues. The CDR3 DNA reads TGTGCCAGTAGTATGGATTCGGGGGGGCGGAACTATGGCTACACCTTC. This encodes CASSMDSGGRNYGYTF.

This clone was seen just once. This chain joins TRBV5-5 and TRBJ1-1; D not certain. This CDR3 contains 15 residues. V was shortened by 1 base and J by 5 bases, with 15 bases between the two germline ends. Germline V gives CDR1 SGHKS, CDR2 YYEKEE (reference sequence). The DNA for the CDR3 is TGTGCCAGCAGCTTGACCGGAGAGGGAAGTACTGAAGCTTTCTTT. Encoded protein: CASSLTGEGSTEAFF.

The chain combines TRBV6-6 with TRBJ2-1, with 10 positions matching TRBD2. The ends lost 4 bases at V and 5 bases at J; junction bases unmatched: 5. Germline V gene sequence: CDR1 MNHNY, CDR2 SVGAGI (reference sequence). The CDR3 has 15 residues. In DNA form, the CDR3 reads TGTGCCAGCAGTTCGGAGCGGGGGGGCCACAATGAGCAGTTCTTC. It translates to CASSSERGGHNEQFF.

CDR3 sequence: CASSDSGGEYGYTF. In DNA, the CDR3 is TGTGCCAGCAGTGACTCGGGGGGCGAGTATGGCTACACCTTC. The rearrangement links TRBV2 to TRBJ1-2; weak D call: TRBD1 (6 bases). Germline values: CDR1 SNHLY, CDR2 FYNNEI. V dropped 3 bases and J dropped 5 bases, with 13 bases sitting between them. This CDR3 is 14 amino acids long.

V and J are TRBV5-4 and TRBJ2-7, with a possible D match to TRBD1 (5 bases). Germline CDR1 is SGHNT and CDR2 is YYREEE (reference sequence). V was shortened by 5 bases and J by 4 bases, with 19 bases between the two germline ends. The CDR3 totals 15 residues. The CDR3 region has the DNA TGTGCCAGCAGATCGCAGGGTGAGGTGCTGTACGAGCAGTACTTC. It specifies CASRSQGEVLYEQYF.

The chain is built from TRBV28 and TRBJ1-2, with a weak D call TRBD1 (5 bases). The V end lost 3 bases, the J end lost 7 bases, and 9 bases lay between the germline ends. This CDR3 comprises 12 residues. Germline CDR1 MDHEN, CDR2 SYDVKM. The CDR3 DNA is TGTGCCAGCAGTTTGGGGCTTATTGGCTACACCTTC. It specifies CASSLGLIGYTF.